The 22 T cell receptor beta chains below all came from one sample that was sequenced in a study of T-cell reconstitution after alpha-beta-depleted transplantation in children. As it was prepared, the TCRbeta library received unique molecular identifiers. TCRdb itself ran the PCR reads through MiXCR, one entry per CDR3 protein. The table records some 490,000 distinct CDR3 sequences, about an eighth of them present only once. The sequenced sample was PBMCs from the stem cell graft donor, obtained from the stem cell graft. The receptor set was obtained from a human donor who donated a stem cell graft to a child with combined immunodeficiency.

This clonotype was observed a handful of times. V gene TRBV2 combines with J gene TRBJ2-4; 8 positions agree with TRBD1. Trimming at V came to 3 bases and at J to 8 bases, leaving 18 bases not matched to a gene. CDR3 length: 18 residues. The germline V gene has CDR1 SNHLY and CDR2 FYNNEI. The CDR3: CASSEGGTQGAMGDIQYF. The CDR3 DNA reads as TGTGCCAGCAGTGAGGGAGGAACGCAGGGGGCGATGGGGGACATTCAGTACTTC.

The table lists this clonotype with a few counts. This chain links TRBV28 with TRBJ2-5, with 7 bases that match TRBD1. After removal of 5 bases from V and 5 bases from J, the junction contained 11 bases not matched to a gene. The CDR3 covers 15 residues. The germline V gene has CDR1 MDHEN and CDR2 SYDVKM. Here the CDR3 DNA reads TGTGCCAGCAGTCCGACAATTGACAGGGTCGAGACCCAGTACTTC. Translation: CASSPTIDRVETQYF.

A word on this clonotype: A much larger clone lies a single base off, so this may be a read error. The V and J genes are TRBV4-1 and TRBJ2-3; tentatively, D is TRBD1 (5 bases). Germline lookup yields CDR1 MGHRA and CDR2 YSYEKL. The CDR3 spans 17 residues. The CDR3 DNA is TGCGCCAGCAGCAAAGATAGAAAGGGGCTCAGCACAGATACGCAGTATTTT. Translation: CASSKDRKGLSTDTQYF.

The table lists this clonotype with a few counts. The chain uses TRBV7-2 and TRBJ2-5, with D possibly being TRBD2 (6 bases). V lost 2 bases to trimming and J lost 3 bases, with 13 bases between them. The germline V gene has CDR1 SGHTA and CDR2 FQGNSA. The CDR3 is 15 residues long. DNA for the CDR3: TGTGCCAGCAGCTTATTAGGCAGGGAGGAAGAGACCCAGTACTTC. Residues: CASSLLGREEETQYF.

The chain couples TRBV25-1 to TRBJ2-2, with D possibly being TRBD2 (5 bases). Trimming took 1 base from V and 4 from J, leaving 13 bases between them. Germline CDR1 is MGHDK and CDR2 is SYGVNS. CDR3 length equals 16 residues. This CDR3 reads CASSEFFGNPTGELFF. The CDR3 DNA reads TGTGCCAGCAGTGAATTTTTCGGGAACCCCACCGGGGAGCTGTTTTTT.

The genes are TRBV25-1 and TRBJ2-2; D assignment may be TRBD1 or TRBD2 (5 bases each). From germline, CDR1 is MGHDK and CDR2 SYGVNS. V was shortened by 3 bases and J by 3 bases, with 17 bases between the two germline ends. There are 17 residues in the CDR3. The CDR3 DNA is TGTGCCAGCAGTGACTACTTAAGGGGACCTGACACCGGGGAGCTGTTTTTT. Translated: CASSDYLRGPDTGELFF.

The chain couples TRBV7-8 to TRBJ2-1; D possibly corresponds to TRBD2 (6 bases). CDR1 is SGHVS and CDR2 is FQNEAQ in the germline V gene. Between the trimmed V and J ends, which lost 5 bases and 4 bases, there was a span of 18 bases. This CDR3 spans 16 amino acids. The CDR3 sequence: CASSRASGQPYNEQFF. CDR3 bases: TGTGCCAGCAGCAGGGCCAGCGGGCAACCTTACAATGAGCAGTTCTTC.

This clonotype was recorded many times. The CDR3 coding sequence is TGTGCCAGCAGCGTGTCAGTTCGCACAGATACGCAGTATTTT. Translating gives CASSVSVRTDTQYF. The rearrangement links TRBV9 to TRBJ2-3; D is uncertain. Trimming stripped 2 bases from V and 1 base from J, with 8 bases between. The CDR3 has 14 amino acids. Germline loops: CDR1 SGDLS, CDR2 YYNGEE.

The table lists this clonotype with a few counts. The chain is built from TRBV9 and TRBJ2-7; 8 nucleotides line up with TRBD1. Germline CDR1 is SGDLS and CDR2 is YYNGEE. V lost 4 bases, J lost 0 bases, and 6 bases stayed unmatched. The CDR3 is 15 amino acids. CDR3 amino acids: CASSPTGVGSYEQYF. The CDR3 DNA reads TGTGCCAGCAGCCCGACAGGGGTCGGCTCCTACGAGCAGTACTTC.

This clonotype was seen repeatedly, ten times or more. This rearrangement joins TRBV29-1 to TRBJ2-7; 7 positions agree with TRBD1. Germline V gives CDR1 SQVTM, CDR2 ANQGSEA. The V and J ends lost 6 bases and 2 bases, in that order; junction bases with no gene match: 7. The CDR3 has 13 residues. The CDR3 DNA is TGCAGCGTAAAGGGACAGCGCGCCTACGAGCAGTACTTC. Protein: CSVKGQRAYEQYF.

This clonotype has at least ten counts. This rearrangement joins TRBV15 to TRBJ2-7; the match to TRBD2 covers 8 bases. Unmatched junction bases numbered 3, after V lost 0 bases and J lost 2 bases. This CDR3 region has 15 residues. Per germline, CDR1 LNHNV and CDR2 YYDKDF (reference sequence). CDR3: CATSRDTSGAYEQYF. The DNA of the CDR3 is TGTGCCACCAGCAGAGACACTAGCGGAGCCTACGAGCAGTACTTC.

In this sample, this clonotype turned up a few times. The chain's CDR3 is CSVKRTSGAYEQYF. For the CDR3, the DNA is TGCAGCGTTAAACGGACTAGCGGAGCATACGAGCAGTACTTC. This chain connects TRBV29-1 to TRBJ2-7, with 10 bases matching TRBD2. The CDR3 sequence is 14 residues long. Germline values: CDR1 SQVTM, CDR2 ANQGSEA. V lost 5 bases and J lost 4; bases outside the gene matches: 8.

Many counts were recorded for this clonotype. The chain links TRBV12-3 or TRBV12-4 to TRBJ1-6, with D maybe TRBD1 (6 bases). The germline V and J ends were trimmed by 2 bases and 8 bases, with 13 bases remaining between them. The CDR3 has 15 residues. CDR3 bases: TGTGCCAGCAGTTTACGTCAGGGGACGGATTCACCCCTCCACTTT. Translated: CASSLRQGTDSPLHF.

V gene TRBV3-1 combines with J gene TRBJ1-4; D not resolved. Trimming cost V 1 base and J 2 bases, with 11 bases left between them. The CDR3 contains 16 residues. Germline CDR1 and CDR2: LGHDT and YNNKEL (reference sequence). The CDR3 here is CASSQVLFETNEKLFF. DNA of the CDR3: TGTGCCAGCAGCCAAGTCCTGTTTGAGACTAATGAAAAACTGTTTTTT. Looking up the rest from reference TRBV3-1 and TRBJ1-4 gives the full variable domain: DTAVSQTPKYLVTQMGNDKSIKCEQNLGHDTMYWYKQDSKKFLKIMFSYNNKELIINETVPNRFSPKSPDKAHLNLHINSLELGDSAVYFCASSQVLFETNEKLFFGSGTQLSVL.

The chain combines TRBV9 with TRBJ2-7, with 9 bases lining up with TRBD1. The CDR3 runs 15 residues. The J segment lost 2 bases and the V segment lost 4 bases, leaving 7 bases of the junction unmatched. Per germline, CDR1 SGDLS and CDR2 YYNGEE. CDR3 in amino acids: CASSSGTGSPYEQYF. The CDR3 bases are TGTGCCAGCAGCTCCGGGACAGGGAGTCCCTACGAGCAGTACTTC. Variable domain in full (rest from reference TRBV9 and TRBJ2-7): DSGVTQTPKHLITATGQRVTLRCSPRSGDLSVYWYQQSLDQGLQFLIQYYNGEERAKGNILERFSAQQFPDLHSELNLSSLELGDSALYFCASSSGTGSPYEQYFGPGTRLTVT.

The chain links TRBV2 to TRBJ1-6; D is uncertain. The CDR3 extends over 15 amino acids. Trimming took off 7 bases at V and 13 bases at J, with 23 bases between the two ends. In germline, CDR1 is SNHLY, CDR2 FYNNEI. The CDR3 DNA sequence: TGTGCCAGCACCGCATTGGAGCTACCTGTTGAGCCCCTCCACTTT. Its translation: CASTALELPVEPLHF. Combining the CDR3 with reference TRBV2 and TRBJ1-6 gives the whole variable domain EPEVTQTPSHQVTQMGQEVILRCVPISNHLYFYWYRQILGQKVEFLVSFYNNEISEKSEIFDDQFSVERPDGSNFTLKIRSTKLEDSAMYFCASTALELPVEPLHFGNGTRLTVT.

This clonotype appeared a single time. Given a much more abundant clone one base away, this may be a read error. The conserved phenylalanine or tryptophan is not found at the CDR3 terminus, so this likely reflects a read error. CDR3: CASSLGGQNTEAFS. In DNA, the CDR3 is TGCGCCAGCAGCTTGGGAGGCCAAAACACTGAAGCTTTCTCT. The chain is built from TRBV5-1 and TRBJ1-1; no firm D call. The germline V and J ends were trimmed by 0 bases and 2 bases, with 8 bases remaining between them. Germline V lookup: CDR1 SGHRS, CDR2 YFSETQ. CDR3 length equals 14 residues.

Only a few counts were recorded for this clonotype. V gene TRBV4-1 combines with J gene TRBJ2-7; a possible D gene is TRBD1 (6 bases). This CDR3 comprises 12 residues. CDR1 and CDR2 (germline): MGHRA, YSYEKL. V was clipped by 2 bases and J by 6 bases, with 8 bases between them. The CDR3 sequence: CASSQPGVEQYF. CDR3 coding DNA: TGCGCCAGCAGCCAACCAGGGGTCGAGCAGTACTTC.

This clonotype was found once. The rearrangement links TRBV5-6 to TRBJ1-5, with TRBD1 identical over 7 bases. CDR1 is SGHDT, CDR2 YYEEEE, per germline. Trimming removed 0 bases from V and 5 bases from J; junction bases left unmatched: 11. This CDR3 region has 17 residues. The DNA of the CDR3 is TGTGCCAGCAGCTTGGGCGGGGACAGTTCTTTGGATCAGCCCCAGCATTTT. Its protein product is CASSLGGDSSLDQPQHF.

This clonotype was detected many times. The chain joins TRBV4-2 to TRBJ2-3; 10 positions agree with TRBD2. Germline-derived CDR1 and CDR2 are LGHNA and YNFKEQ. The CDR3 length is 17 residues. The ends lost 5 bases at V and 3 bases at J; junction bases unmatched: 11. The CDR3 here is CASSARSGGAYTDTQYF. The CDR3 DNA reads TGTGCCAGCAGCGCACGCAGCGGGGGGGCCTATACAGATACGCAGTATTTT.

V is TRBV12-3 or TRBV12-4 and J is TRBJ1-4, with 10 bases identical to TRBD1. V lost 5 bases, J lost 3 bases, and 9 bases stayed unmatched. CDR3 length: 17 residues. The CDR3 sequence is CASSMGQGYVSNEKLFF. The CDR3 coding sequence is TGTGCCAGCAGTATGGGACAGGGGTATGTCTCTAATGAAAAACTGTTTTTT.

The sample holds many counts of this clonotype. This chain joins TRBV12-3 or TRBV12-4 and TRBJ2-1; 7 nucleotides line up with TRBD2. With V trimmed by 6 bases and J by 4 bases, 9 bases remained unmatched. CDR3 length: 15 residues. The CDR3 coding sequence is TGTGCCAGCAGGCCCGGGGCGGGGGAATACAATGAGCAGTTCTTC. Translated, it gives CASRPGAGEYNEQFF.